The clone carrying this T cell receptor beta chain was seen a few times. The antigen remains unidentified. Library construction involved attaching unique molecular identifiers to individual cDNA molecules, which allowed quantitative, reproducible TCR counting. TCRdb ran MiXCR on the RACE reads and lists one entry per CDR3 protein. This table has 250,000 to 300,000 distinct CDR3 sequences, 7.5% to 8% appearing once. The V gene lost 1 base and the J gene lost 1 base, with 11 bases spanning the gap. This CDR3 region has 16 residues. Germline-derived CDR1 and CDR2 are SGHTA and FQGNSA. Time point defined: pre-sensitization, week 0. Treatment meaning: therapeutic diphenylcyclopropenone sensitization with weekly scalp DPC. The sample originates from a study of human T cells and chemical hapten exposure. General study points: Expanded TCRs grouped into significantly more large CDR3 similarity clusters than controls produced. Counts of expanded TCRs at PT1 were positively correlated with patch test score.

The receptor was derived from a man aged 18 to 30 with alopecia areata. Some clones in this sample may be carry-over from other donors' samples. The input for sequencing was whole blood, taken in connection with sensitization to the hapten diphenylcyclopropenone (DPC). The chain employs TRBV7-2 and TRBJ2-1; D possibly corresponds to TRBD1 (6 bases). CDR3 sequence: CASSLGGQRSYNEQFF. The CDR3 nucleotides are TGTGCCAGCAGCTTAGGCGGACAGAGGTCCTACAATGAGCAGTTCTTC.